What follows are 15 T cell receptor beta chains derived from one specimen sequenced in a study of T cells in Graves' hyperthyroidism and ophthalmopathy. Amplified regions were TCR beta CDR3 sequences from RNA transcripts. A set of HTBI primers served as the primers for a first-round RT-PCR of the TCR CDR3. TCRdb fed the multiplex PCR reads into MiXCR, producing one record per CDR3 protein. The sample includes about 560,000 distinct CDR3 sequences, about a sixth of them seen just once. Sequenced: blood. Receptors originate from a woman aged 25 to 39 with Graves' hyperthyroidism.

The rearrangement joins TRBV28 to TRBJ2-7, with 7 bases fitting TRBD1. V lost 5 bases and J lost 6; bases outside the gene matches: 4. The germline CDR1 and CDR2 sequences are MDHEN and SYDVKM. CDR3 length: 12 amino acids. CDR3 bases: TGTGCCAGCAGTCCCGACAGGGTCGAGCAGTACTTC. Translating gives CASSPDRVEQYF.

This clonotype was counted between two and nine times. V and J are TRBV27 and TRBJ1-4; a weak D match, TRBD1 (5 bases). V gave up 5 bases and J gave up 8 bases, with 21 bases separating them. Germline V CDR1 and CDR2: MNHEY, SMNVEV (reference sequence). The CDR3 is 16 residues long. CDR3 in DNA: TGTGCCAGCAGTCCGTCCGACGGGAGGGGAGACGAAAAACTGTTTTTT. Translation: CASSPSDGRGDEKLFF.

The rearrangement links TRBV9 to TRBJ2-1; weak D call: TRBD1 (6 bases). This CDR3 contains 14 residues. CDR1 and CDR2 from the germline V gene are SGDLS and YYNGEE. Trimming stripped 3 bases from V and 8 bases from J, with 15 bases between. DNA for the CDR3: TGTGCCAGCAGCGCCCGCCAGGGGCGAGATGAGCAGTTCTTC. It encodes CASSARQGRDEQFF.

The chain carries TRBV9 and TRBJ1-4; 9 positions agree with TRBD1. Germline assignment: CDR1 SGDLS and CDR2 YYNGEE. The CDR3 is made up of 15 amino acids. Losses at the gene ends were 2 bases for V and 6 bases for J; bases not matched to a gene: 5. CDR3 DNA: TGTGCCAGCAGCGTCGGGACAGGGTCATATGAAAAACTGTTTTTT. It codes for CASSVGTGSYEKLFF.

This clonotype was seen just once. This sequence joins TRBV5-1 and TRBJ2-1, with 8 bases that match TRBD2. This CDR3 is built from 14 residues. From germline, CDR1 is SGHRS and CDR2 YFSETQ. J gave up 10 bases and V 4 bases, and 10 bases lay outside the gene matches. The CDR3 reads CASSQDSGAREQFF. The CDR3 DNA reads as TGCGCCAGCAGCCAGGATAGCGGGGCAAGGGAGCAGTTCTTC. Drawing the rest from reference TRBV5-1 and TRBJ2-1, the complete variable domain is KAGVTQTPRYLIKTRGQQVTLSCSPISGHRSVSWYQQTPGQGLQFLFEYFSETQRNKGNFPGRFSGRQFSNSRSEMNVSTLELGDSALYLCASSQDSGAREQFFGPGTRLTVL.

The chain recombines TRBV7-9 with TRBJ2-7; the D is unclear. The CDR3 is 15 amino acids. V was clipped by 8 bases and J by 4 bases, with 21 bases between them. The germline CDR1 and CDR2 sequences are SEHNR and FQNEAQ (reference sequence). The CDR3 coding sequence is TGTGCCAGCGGCCCCCTCAGTGGGTCGGAGTACGAGCAGTACTTC. This sequence encodes CASGPLSGSEYEQYF.

V is TRBV7-9 and J is TRBJ2-1; 7 bases align to TRBD2. The ends lost 2 bases at V and 2 bases at J; junction bases unmatched: 3. The germline V gene encodes CDR1 SEHNR and CDR2 FQNEAQ (reference sequence). The CDR3 sequence is 15 residues long. The CDR3 spells CASSLYAGAYNEQFF. The CDR3 nucleotides are TGTGCCAGCAGCTTATATGCGGGAGCCTACAATGAGCAGTTCTTC.

This clonotype was detected ten times or more. This chain links TRBV30 with TRBJ2-1; possibly TRBD2 for D (5 bases). V lost 2 bases to trimming and J lost 9 bases, with 17 bases between them. Per germline, CDR1 GTSNPN and CDR2 SVGIG (reference sequence). This CDR3 spans 14 amino acids. The CDR3 nucleotides are TGTGCCTGGAGTCAAGCCAGCGGATACGGTGAGCAGTTCTTC. Protein: CAWSQASGYGEQFF.

There are many counts of this clonotype. The J gene is TRBJ2-1, the V gene TRBV7-2; possibly TRBD2 for D (5 bases). Germline loops: CDR1 SGHTA, CDR2 FQGNSA. Trimming left V 0 bases short and J 0 bases short, with 21 bases between. This CDR3 has 20 residues. This CDR3 reads CASSLARGELVPSSYNEQFF. CDR3 in DNA: TGTGCCAGCAGCTTAGCGCGAGGAGAACTAGTCCCGAGCTCCTACAATGAGCAGTTCTTC.

This clonotype was observed many times. This rearrangement joins TRBV12-3 or TRBV12-4 to TRBJ2-5; no reliable D call. This CDR3 region has 12 residues. Trimming removed 5 bases from V and 7 bases from J, with 11 bases in between. As DNA, the CDR3 is TGTGCCAGCAGTCGTCCGTCCGGGACCCAGTACTTC. Protein product: CASSRPSGTQYF.

This clonotype occurred a few times. This CDR3 reads CASSYLQTGPGTEAFF. The CDR3, as DNA: TGTGCCAGCAGTTACCTCCAAACAGGGCCGGGCACTGAAGCTTTCTTT. The chain combines TRBV6-5 with TRBJ1-1; TRBD1 is a possible D gene (6 bases). CDR1 and CDR2 from the germline V gene are MNHEY and SVGAGI. Trimming removed 2 bases from V and 4 bases from J, with 17 bases in between. This CDR3 region has 16 residues.

This clonotype has more than one count but fewer than ten. The chain is built from TRBV7-2 and TRBJ2-7; perhaps TRBD2 as D (5 bases). Deletions cut 5 bases from V and 2 bases from J, with 22 bases between. Looked up from germline, CDR1 is SGHTA and CDR2 is FQGNSA. This CDR3 contains 17 residues. This chain's CDR3 is CASSQVGSRTAAYEQYF. The CDR3 DNA is TGTGCCAGCAGCCAGGTGGGATCAAGGACTGCCGCCTACGAGCAGTACTTC.

Many counts were recorded for this clonotype. The V and J genes are TRBV18 and TRBJ1-1, with a weak D call TRBD1 (6 bases). Germline loops: CDR1 KGHSH, CDR2 LQKENI. The V and J ends lost 3 bases and 0 bases respectively, with 11 bases between them. The CDR3 sequence is 15 residues long. In DNA form, the CDR3 reads TGTGCCAGCTCACCCACCCAGGGGCTGAACACTGAAGCTTTCTTT. Translating gives CASSPTQGLNTEAFF.

In this sample, this clonotype turned up many times. The chain carries TRBV18 and TRBJ1-1; D may be TRBD1 (5 bases). This CDR3 is built from 14 residues. CDR1 is KGHSH and CDR2 is LQKENI in the germline V gene. Trimming removed 2 bases at V and 1 base at J, with 8 bases between. CDR3 DNA: TGTGCCAGCTCACCAAGGGACGGGAACACTGAAGCTTTCTTT. Protein: CASSPRDGNTEAFF.

In this sample, this clonotype turned up a few times. At one boundary the junction diverges from the germline segment, which might be a read error. The chain links TRBV7-9 to TRBJ2-1; 12 bases map to TRBD2. The V gene's germline CDR1 is SEHNR and CDR2 FQNEAQ (reference sequence). This CDR3 comprises 15 residues. This CDR3 is CASSLAGGGPNEQFF. For the CDR3, the DNA is TGTGCCAGCAGCCTAGCGGGAGGGGGGCCCAATGAGCAGTTCTTC.